One and the same sample provided the 14 T cell receptor beta chains below, sequenced in a study of control samples from healthy donors and cancer patients. This table comes from immunoSEQ multiplex PCR, and its TCRdb copy is limited to in-frame clones, with some not included. This sample has 90,000 or so clones; approximately 86% occur once, and the top ten carry roughly 19%. The sequenced sample was blood. The receptor set was obtained from a man aged 25 to 40 in good health.

The rearrangement links TRBV6-5 to TRBJ1-1; D gene ambiguous. This CDR3 has 16 amino acids. V lost 4 bases to trimming and J lost 1 base, with 16 bases between them. Germline V CDR1 and CDR2: MNHEY, SVGAGI. CDR3 sequence: CASSSHRSATNTEAFF. DNA for the CDR3: TGTGCCAGCAGTTCCCACCGAAGTGCGACGAACACTGAAGCTTTCTTT.

V usage is TRBV29-1 and J usage is TRBJ2-4; D possibly corresponds to TRBD1 (6 bases). The CDR3 extends over 14 amino acids. Trimming pared 1 base from V and 9 bases from J, leaving 16 bases between. The germline gives CDR1 SQVTM, CDR2 ANQGSEA. The chain's CDR3 is CSVEVTGSSSIQYF. DNA of the CDR3: TGCAGCGTTGAAGTAACAGGGTCTTCTAGCATTCAGTACTTC.

V gene TRBV19 combines with J gene TRBJ2-3, with D possibly TRBD1 on 6 matching bases. Trimming removed 3 bases from V and 4 bases from J, with 17 bases in between. The length of the CDR3 is 16 residues. Germline CDR1 is LNHDA and CDR2 is SQIVND (reference sequence). CDR3 sequence reads: CASSILGGRPSDTQYF. The DNA of the CDR3 is TGTGCCAGTAGTATCCTTGGGGGCCGACCCTCAGATACGCAGTATTTT.

The sample holds one count of this clone. The gene calls are TRBV2 and TRBJ1-2, with TRBD1 matching over 9 bases. The CDR3 has 13 residues. The J segment lost 6 bases and the V segment lost 3 bases, leaving 2 bases of the junction unmatched. The germline CDR1 and CDR2 sequences are SNHLY and FYNNEI. CDR3 in amino acids: CASSEDRGNGYTF. DNA of the CDR3: TGTGCCAGCAGTGAGGACAGGGGAAATGGCTACACCTTC.

J is TRBJ2-2 and V is TRBV28; TRBD1 is a possible D gene (5 bases). V was trimmed by 3 bases and J by 3 bases, leaving 8 bases between them. The V gene's germline CDR1 is MDHEN and CDR2 SYDVKM. CDR3 size: 14 residues. This CDR3 is CASSLVGDTGELFF. In DNA form, the CDR3 reads TGTGCCAGCAGTTTGGTAGGGGACACCGGGGAGCTGTTTTTT.

The V and J genes are TRBV7-3 and TRBJ2-1; D gene unclear. Trimming stripped 1 base from V and 3 bases from J, with 13 bases between. CDR1 and CDR2 from the germline V gene are SGHTA and FQGTGA. CDR3 size: 16 residues. CDR3 sequence (DNA): TGTGCCAGCAGCTTAAATGGAGACGGGTTCTACAATGAGCAGTTCTTC. This gives the protein CASSLNGDGFYNEQFF.

The chain combines TRBV18 with TRBJ2-1; 11 bases are a match to TRBD2. Trimming cost V 5 bases and J 5 bases; bases outside gene matches: 2. Germline assignment: CDR1 KGHSH and CDR2 LQKENI. The CDR3 is 14 amino acids. CDR3 residues: CASSVAGGNNEQFF. The CDR3 region has the DNA TGTGCCAGCTCAGTAGCGGGGGGGAACAATGAGCAGTTCTTC.

This clone was seen more than once but under ten times. The chain couples TRBV5-1 to TRBJ1-2; TRBD1 might be the D (6 bases). The CDR3 totals 14 residues. V lost 5 bases and J 3 bases, leaving 14 bases between the germline ends. CDR1 and CDR2 from the germline V gene are SGHRS and YFSETQ. The CDR3 DNA follows: TGCGCCAGCAGGGTGACAGGAGAGGACTATGGCTACACCTTC. Amino acid sequence: CASRVTGEDYGYTF.

This chain uses TRBV6-1 with TRBJ2-7, with D maybe TRBD1 (5 bases). V was cut by 2 bases and J by 6 bases, with 14 bases left in between. Germline CDR1 and CDR2: MNHNS and SASEGT. This CDR3 has 14 residues. The CDR3 spells CASSESAGPSEQYF. CDR3 in DNA: TGTGCCAGCAGTGAAAGTGCAGGGCCAAGCGAGCAGTACTTC.

The V and J genes are TRBV7-8 and TRBJ1-5; D gene ambiguous. The germline gives CDR1 SGHVS, CDR2 FQNEAQ. The V end lost 2 bases, the J end lost 3 bases, and 14 bases lay between the germline ends. This CDR3 is 16 amino acids long. CDR3 residues: CASSLLIAKANQPQHF. Written as DNA, the CDR3 is TGTGCCAGCAGCTTACTGATTGCGAAGGCCAATCAGCCCCAGCATTTT.

The chain has TRBV11-2 and TRBJ2-5; tentative D call: TRBD1 (7 bases). Germline CDR1 and CDR2: SGHAT and FQNNGV. V lost 5 bases, J lost 4 bases, and 17 bases lay in between. This CDR3 comprises 15 residues. This CDR3 reads CASSPAPQGGETQYF. In DNA form, the CDR3 reads TGTGCCAGCAGCCCGGCCCCCCAGGGGGGAGAGACCCAGTACTTC.

The chain's CDR3 is CASSLYTDTEAFF. The CDR3 nucleotides are TGTGCCAGCAGCTTGTATACCGACACTGAAGCTTTCTTT. The chain carries TRBV5-6 and TRBJ1-1; the D is unclear. The CDR3 runs 13 residues. V lost 1 base, J lost 3 bases, and 7 bases lay in between. CDR1 SGHDT and CDR2 YYEEEE come from the germline V gene.

This clone was recorded only once. J is TRBJ1-2 and V is TRBV29-1; D is possibly TRBD1 (5 bases). Trimming removed 7 bases at V and 7 bases at J, with 16 bases between. The CDR3 has 12 amino acids. The germline CDR1 and CDR2 sequences are SQVTM and ANQGSEA. In nucleotides, the CDR3 is TGCAGCGCCGAACGGGGCATTCTTGGCTACACCTTC. Translation: CSAERGILGYTF.

The V gene is TRBV2, the J gene TRBJ1-1; D perhaps matches TRBD1 (6 bases). The CDR3 runs to 14 residues. Germline V gene lookup returns CDR1 SNHLY and CDR2 FYNNEI. The V end was cut by 10 bases, the J end by 1 base, with 16 bases between. The CDR3 is CAIAHREGNTEAFF. The CDR3 DNA reads TGTGCCATTGCCCACAGGGAAGGGAACACTGAAGCTTTCTTT. Using reference TRBV2 and TRBJ1-1 for the parts outside the CDR3, the full variable domain is EPEVTQTPSHQVTQMGQEVILRCVPISNHLYFYWYRQILGQKVEFLVSFYNNEISEKSEIFDDQFSVERPDGSNFTLKIRSTKLEDSAMYFCAIAHREGNTEAFFGQGTRLTVV.